Listed below are T cell receptor beta chains from one sample, sequenced in a study of T cell changes during pregnancy in multiple sclerosis. The repertoire was sequenced with immunoSEQ multiplex PCR; TCRdb's copy has only in-frame clones and lacks some. The table lists roughly 49,000 clones, around nine tenths of them singletons, with approximately 0.4% in the top ten. The sample was CD4+ T cells from peripheral blood mononuclear cells, taken in the second trimester of pregnancy. Source of these receptors: a female donor in good health, enrolled as a control in a pregnancy study. Both conserved end residues are part of each CDR3. A D gene is named only where the DNA matches it firmly. Size values are once, few and many counts, or a class for expanded clones, and some rows have none.

d_call	v_call	j_call	cdr3_length	clone_size	cdr3_nt	cdr3_aa
NA	TRBV5-4	TRBJ2-7	16	NA	TGTGCCAGCAGCGCCGGAACAGGGCTTAGCTCCTACGAGCAGTACTTC	CASSAGTGLSSYEQYF
NA	TRBV30	TRBJ2-7	15	NA	TGTGCCTGGAGTACCGTCGGGACATCGACCGGCGAGCAGTACTTC	CAWSTVGTSTGEQYF
TRBD1	TRBV9	TRBJ1-3	15	NA	TGTGCCAGCAGCGCCCCAGGGGGCAGGAGGGACACCATATATTTT	CASSAPGGRRDTIYF
TRBD1	TRBV6-1	TRBJ1-5	15	NA	TGTGCCAGCAGCGAAGGGGCAGGGGGCTTTCAGCCCCAGCATTTT	CASSEGAGGFQPQHF
NA	TRBV13	TRBJ2-1	14	NA	TGTGCCAGCAGCTTACGATCCCCCCGGCAGGCTCAATTCTTC	CASSLRSPRQAQFF
NA	TRBV9	TRBJ2-3	14	NA	TGTGCCAGCAGCGTAGTGTCAGGGGCAGATACGCAGTATTTT	CASSVVSGADTQYF
TRBD1	TRBV7-2	TRBJ1-1	14	NA	TGTGCCAGCAGCCCGGGACAGGGGATCTCTGAAGCTTTCTTT	CASSPGQGISEAFF
NA	TRBV6-5	TRBJ1-5	14	NA	TGTGCCAGCACCCCGGGCGGGAAAAATCAGCCCCAGCATTTT	CASTPGGKNQPQHF
TRBD1	TRBV19	TRBJ1-6	14	NA	TGTGCCAGTAGGACGACAGGGGCGGATTCACCCCTCCACTTT	CASRTTGADSPLHF
NA	TRBV2	TRBJ1-1	14	NA	TGTGCCAGCAGTGAAGGGGGCCCGTGGACTGAAGCTTTCTTT	CASSEGGPWTEAFF
NA	TRBV15	TRBJ1-4	14	NA	TGTGCCACCAGCTCACCCGGCGGGAACGAAAAACTGTTTTTT	CATSSPGGNEKLFF
TRBD1	TRBV6-1	TRBJ2-1	14	NA	TGTGCCAGCAGTACCGGGACAGGATACAATGAGCAGTTCTTC	CASSTGTGYNEQFF
NA	TRBV18	TRBJ1-6	16	once	TGTGCCAGCTCACAAAGACAGGAGTCTTCGAATTCACCCCTCCACTTT	CASSQRQESSNSPLHF
NA	TRBV7-2	TRBJ2-5	14	NA	TGTGCCAGCAGCAAGTCAGGGGTGCAAGAGACCCAGTACTTC	CASSKSGVQETQYF
NA	TRBV4-1	TRBJ2-1	17	NA	TGCGCCAGCAGCCCGATAAGAACGCGGCAGGGGGGCTATGAGCAGTTCTTC	CASSPIRTRQGGYEQFF
TRBD2	TRBV9	TRBJ2-3	15	NA	TGTGCCAGCAGCGTAAGCGGGGGTAGCACAGATACGCAGTATTTT	CASSVSGGSTDTQYF
NA	TRBV5-6	TRBJ1-1	15	NA	TGTGCCAGCAGCTTGGTGTTAGGGGGAAACACTGAAGCTTTCTTT	CASSLVLGGNTEAFF
NA	TRBV28	TRBJ1-2	13	NA	TGTGCCACCGAGGGGGGGGCGGGCTATGGCTACACCTTC	CATEGGAGYGYTF
NA	TRBV7-8	TRBJ1-5	16	NA	TGTGCCAGCAGCTTAGGAGGGGGTAGCGGGAATCAGCCCCAGCATTTT	CASSLGGGSGNQPQHF
TRBD2	TRBV7-2	TRBJ2-7	15	NA	TGTGCCAGCAGCTTAAATCCGCTAGCGGGGCGGGAGCAGTACTTC	CASSLNPLAGREQYF
NA	TRBV7-9	TRBJ1-3	16	NA	TGTGCCAGCAGCAAAACCCAAGGGGTTAGTGGAAACACCATATATTTT	CASSKTQGVSGNTIYF
TRBD1	TRBV19	TRBJ1-5	14	NA	TGTGCCAGTAGCCCGACAGGGGGGGGTCAGCCCCAGCATTTT	CASSPTGGGQPQHF
NA	TRBV10-3	TRBJ1-2	14	NA	TGTGCCAGCAGTTACTGGCCAGGGGAAGATGGCTACACCTTC	CASSYWPGEDGYTF
TRBD1	TRBV11-2	TRBJ1-5	15	few	TGTGCCAGCAGCTTAAGGGGGACAGGGGATCAGCCCCAGCATTTT	CASSLRGTGDQPQHF
TRBD1	TRBV7-2	TRBJ2-7	14	few	TGTGCCAGCAGCTTAGATCCAGGGGGCGACGAGCAGTACTTC	CASSLDPGGDEQYF
TRBD2	TRBV4-2	TRBJ2-1	20	NA	TGTGCCAGCAGCCAAGATATTGCTAGCGGGGGGGCCGTAGAAGGCAATGAGCAGTTCTTC	CASSQDIASGGAVEGNEQFF
TRBD1	TRBV6-1	TRBJ2-7	15	few	TGTGCCAGCAGGGCCGGGACAGGGCCCTCCTACGAGCAGTACTTC	CASRAGTGPSYEQYF
NA	TRBV30	TRBJ2-2	17	NA	TGTGCCTGGAGTGGAGAGCGGGGACACGTGAACACCGGGGAGCTGTTTTTT	CAWSGERGHVNTGELFF
NA	TRBV7-2	TRBJ1-2	14	NA	TGTGCCAGCAGCCCTGGGGGGGGCCACTATGGCTACACCTTC	CASSPGGGHYGYTF
NA	TRBV27	TRBJ1-3	12	NA	TGTGCCAGCCGAGCCTCTGGAAACACCATATATTTT	CASRASGNTIYF
NA	TRBV30	TRBJ1-6	14	NA	TGTGCCTGGAGTCTCGGTTCCTATAATTCACCCCTCCACTTT	CAWSLGSYNSPLHF
NA	TRBV11-2	TRBJ1-1	14	NA	TGTGCCAGCAGCTTTTTTGGCATGAACACTGAAGCTTTCTTT	CASSFFGMNTEAFF
NA	TRBV21-1	TRBJ1-5	19	NA	TGTGCCAGCAGCACCTCCCGGGACAGGGGCTGTTCGGTCAATCAGCCCCAGCATTTT	CASSTSRDRGCSVNQPQHF